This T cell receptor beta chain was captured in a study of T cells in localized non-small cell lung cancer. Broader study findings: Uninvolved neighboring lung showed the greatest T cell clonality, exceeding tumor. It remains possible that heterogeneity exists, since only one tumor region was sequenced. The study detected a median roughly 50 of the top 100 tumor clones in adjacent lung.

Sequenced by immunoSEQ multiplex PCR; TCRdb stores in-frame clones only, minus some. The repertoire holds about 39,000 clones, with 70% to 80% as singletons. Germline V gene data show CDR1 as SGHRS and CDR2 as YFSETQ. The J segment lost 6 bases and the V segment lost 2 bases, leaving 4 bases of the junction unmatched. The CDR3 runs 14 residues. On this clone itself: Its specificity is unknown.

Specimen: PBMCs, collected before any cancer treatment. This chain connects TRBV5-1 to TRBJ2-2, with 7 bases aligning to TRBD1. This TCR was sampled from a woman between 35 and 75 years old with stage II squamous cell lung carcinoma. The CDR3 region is CASSFPGGSGELFF. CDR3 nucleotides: TGCGCCAGCAGCTTCCCAGGGGGATCCGGGGAGCTGTTTTTT. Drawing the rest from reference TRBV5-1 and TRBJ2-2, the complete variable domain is KAGVTQTPRYLIKTRGQQVTLSCSPISGHRSVSWYQQTPGQGLQFLFEYFSETQRNKGNFPGRFSGRQFSNSRSEMNVSTLELGDSALYLCASSFPGGSGELFFGEGSRLTVL.